This T cell receptor (beta chain) stems from a study of blood T cell repertoires in COVID-19. Study background: The samples span acute and convalescent COVID-19 from the United States, Italy and Spain. In each case, the material was cDNA or gDNA derived from T cells, B-cell-depleted T cells, or PBMCs.

In the original processing: Estimation of nucleated cell counts relied on the amplification of reference gene primers. The method was immunoSEQ multiplex PCR; TCRdb's version includes in-frame clones alone and lacks a portion of them. V and J calls plus clone size are reproduced from that table; the DNA served to infer D and trimming. The sample shows about 200,000 clones, roughly 84% of them seen only once. On this clone itself: Its ends do not fully match the called genes, so a read error is possible. The sample holds other DNA sequences that translate to the same CDR3.

The CDR3 has 19 amino acids. The germline CDR1 and CDR2 sequences are SGDLS and YYNGEE. The sequencing input was peripheral blood. The genes are TRBV9 and TRBJ2-6, with 9 bases that match TRBD1. This sequence originates from a woman aged 80 or older with acute or convalescent COVID-19. The CDR3 DNA sequence: TGTGCCAGCAGCGTAGACCGGGACAGGGAATCATGGGGGGCCAATGTCCTGACTTTC. Translation gives CASSVDRDRESWGANVLTF.